A selection of T cell receptor beta chains follows, all from one sample in a study of spatial heterogeneity in lung cancer. In TCRdb, the 5' RACE reads were re-called with MiXCR into one record per CDR3 protein. Found here are tens of thousands of distinct CDR3 sequences, approximately 12% of them singletons; the top ten hold over 40%. The sequencing here drew on PBMCs, taken at surgery. These receptors all come from a male donor with early-stage non-small cell lung cancer. The CDR3 runs from the conserved cysteine through the conserved F or W. D genes are given only for firm matches. Not every row has a clone size; where given, it reads once, few, many or a size class.

J gene,clone size,CDR3 length,D gene,V gene,CDR3 protein,CDR3 DNA
TRBJ1-1,few,13,NA,TRBV7-9,CASSQQTNTEAFF,TGTGCCAGCAGCCAACAGACGAACACTGAAGCTTTCTTT
TRBJ2-3,many,12,NA,TRBV10-3,CATSEGGDTQYF,TGTGCCACCTCTGAAGGGGGAGATACGCAGTATTTT
TRBJ2-7,few,12,NA,TRBV7-9,CASSRWGGEQYF,TGTGCCAGCTCCCGCTGGGGCGGCGAGCAGTACTTC
TRBJ1-4,NA,16,NA,TRBV7-2,CASSSESGGAAEKLFF,TGTGCCAGCAGCTCAGAAAGCGGGGGGGCAGCGGAAAAACTGTTTTTT
TRBJ1-5,NA,13,NA,TRBV7-3,CASSLSQFQPQHF,TGTGCCAGCAGCTTATCGCAGTTTCAGCCCCAGCATTTT
TRBJ2-5,few,16,TRBD2,TRBV7-8,CASSAGGGGARETQYF,TGTGCCAGCAGCGCTGGGGGCGGGGGGGCCCGAGAGACCCAGTACTTC
TRBJ2-7,few,13,TRBD2,TRBV6-5,CASRRGGGGEQYF,TGTGCCAGCAGAAGGGGCGGGGGAGGCGAGCAGTACTTC
TRBJ2-5,many,13,NA,TRBV24-1,CATRGGAGETQYF,TGTGCCACCAGGGGGGGGGCCGGAGAGACCCAGTACTTC
TRBJ1-2,few,14,NA,TRBV7-2,CASSLGGEAYGYTF,TGTGCCAGCAGCTTAGGGGGGGAGGCCTATGGCTACACCTTC
TRBJ2-7,NA,12,NA,TRBV29-1,CSVGFGGGEQYF,TGCAGCGTCGGTTTCGGGGGCGGGGAGCAGTACTTC
TRBJ1-4,NA,16,NA,TRBV18,CASSRDNSQTNEKLFF,TGTGCCAGCTCAAGGGATAATTCTCAAACTAATGAAAAACTGTTTTTT
TRBJ1-4,many,17,TRBD1,TRBV4-2,CASSQGDRGQSNEKLFF,TGTGCCAGCAGCCAAGGGGACAGGGGGCAATCTAATGAAAAACTGTTTTTT
TRBJ1-1,few,14,NA,TRBV6-6,CASRPRTLNTEAFF,TGTGCCAGCAGACCACGGACTTTGAACACTGAAGCTTTCTTT
TRBJ2-5,NA,15,NA,TRBV5-1,CASSLVGRGDETQYF,TGCGCCAGCAGCTTGGTCGGCAGGGGAGACGAGACCCAGTACTTC
TRBJ1-5,many,13,NA,TRBV29-1,CSVVWDHNQPQHF,TGCAGCGTTGTGTGGGACCACAATCAGCCCCAGCATTTT
TRBJ2-3,NA,11,NA,TRBV12-3/TRBV12-4,CANSRADTQYF,TGTGCCAACAGTCGGGCAGATACGCAGTATTTT
TRBJ2-7,many,12,NA,TRBV28,CASSSGVHEQYF,TGTGCCAGCAGTTCGGGGGTCCACGAGCAGTACTTC
TRBJ2-7,many,13,TRBD1,TRBV29-1,CSVGRTGGNEQYF,TGCAGCGTTGGCCGGACAGGGGGAAACGAGCAGTACTTC
TRBJ2-7,few,14,TRBD1,TRBV20-1,CSAMYTQGRYEQYF,TGCAGTGCTATGTATACACAGGGGCGCTACGAGCAGTACTTC
TRBJ2-2,NA,15,NA,TRBV7-2,CASKPGQWDTGELFF,TGTGCCAGTAAACCGGGACAATGGGATACCGGGGAGCTGTTTTTT
TRBJ2-7,NA,17,TRBD2,TRBV7-2,CASSPSVGLAGAYEQYF,TGTGCCAGCAGCCCCTCCGTGGGACTAGCGGGAGCCTACGAGCAGTACTTC
TRBJ2-2,NA,14,TRBD1,TRBV11-3,CASRKQGAIGELFF,TGTGCCAGTCGAAAACAGGGGGCGATCGGGGAGCTGTTTTTT
TRBJ1-1,NA,17,NA,TRBV3-1,CASSQEAAYKGDTEAFF,TGTGCCAGCAGCCAAGAGGCAGCTTATAAGGGGGACACTGAAGCTTTCTTT
TRBJ2-5,many,13,NA,TRBV5-1,CASGETGTETQYF,TGCGCCAGCGGGGAGACAGGAACGGAGACCCAGTACTTC
TRBJ2-7,NA,15,TRBD1,TRBV5-1,CASSLDPTGGGEQYF,TGCGCCAGCAGCTTGGATCCGACAGGGGGCGGCGAGCAGTACTTC
TRBJ1-5,NA,13,NA,TRBV6-1,CASSGNSNQPQHF,TGTGCCAGCAGTGGAAATAGCAATCAGCCCCAGCATTTT
TRBJ2-3,many,15,TRBD2,TRBV7-6,CASSISGGGTDTQYF,TGTGCCAGCAGCATTAGCGGGGGGGGCACAGATACGCAGTATTTT
TRBJ2-4,many,14,TRBD1,TRBV7-9,CASQSGTAGNIQYF,TGTGCCAGCCAATCCGGGACAGCTGGAAACATTCAGTACTTC
TRBJ2-1,many,14,NA,TRBV7-9,CAAPHFGGTDEQFF,TGTGCCGCCCCCCACTTCGGTGGGACCGATGAGCAGTTCTTC
TRBJ2-7,NA,18,TRBD2,TRBV7-3,CASSLTPLVAGRTSEQYF,TGTGCCAGCAGCTTAACCCCCCTGGTAGCGGGTCGAACGTCCGAGCAGTACTTC
TRBJ2-1,few,14,NA,TRBV5-1,CASSFQFGDNEQFF,TGCGCCAGCAGCTTCCAATTCGGAGACAATGAGCAGTTCTTC
TRBJ1-6,few,12,NA,TRBV30,CAWSMTDSPLHF,TGTGCCTGGAGCATGACAGATTCACCCCTCCACTTT
TRBJ2-1,NA,16,NA,TRBV7-2,CATNTWGGSSGNEQFF,TGTGCCACCAATACGTGGGGCGGCTCCAGCGGCAATGAGCAGTTCTTC
TRBJ2-1,NA,12,NA,TRBV24-1,CATSDYRNEQFF,TGTGCCACCAGTGATTATCGCAATGAGCAGTTCTTC
TRBJ2-3,NA,13,TRBD2,TRBV29-1,CSVDRGVADTQYF,TGCAGCGTTGATCGGGGGGTCGCAGATACGCAGTATTTT
TRBJ2-1,few,16,NA,TRBV24-1,CATSDLEASHLNEQFF,TGTGCCACCAGTGATTTGGAGGCAAGCCACCTCAATGAGCAGTTCTTC
TRBJ2-2,few,16,TRBD2,TRBV20-1,CSAQLAGGPITGELFF,TGCAGTGCACAACTAGCGGGAGGGCCGATAACCGGGGAGCTGTTTTTT
TRBJ2-5,NA,14,NA,TRBV2,CASRQENLQETQYF,TGTGCCAGCAGACAGGAGAATTTACAAGAGACCCAGTACTTC
TRBJ1-2,NA,13,NA,TRBV6-5,CASGRSVRYGYTF,TGTGCCAGCGGTCGGAGTGTACGCTATGGCTACACCTTC
TRBJ2-7,few,17,NA,TRBV9,CASSPRRGGLSPYEQYF,TGTGCCAGCAGCCCCCGTAGAGGAGGTCTGAGCCCCTACGAGCAGTACTTC
TRBJ2-3,NA,15,NA,TRBV2,CASRQAATSTDTQYF,TGTGCCAGCAGGCAAGCGGCAACAAGCACAGATACGCAGTATTTT
TRBJ1-1,many,13,NA,TRBV4-3,CASSRNGDTEAFF,TGCGCCAGCAGCCGGAACGGGGACACTGAAGCTTTCTTT
TRBJ2-5,NA,14,NA,TRBV15,CATSRAGGQETQYF,TGTGCCACCAGCAGGGCAGGCGGCCAAGAGACCCAGTACTTC
TRBJ2-3,NA,13,NA,TRBV7-9,CASSLVNEKPQYF,TGTGCCAGCAGCTTAGTCAATGAGAAGCCCCAGTATTTT
TRBJ2-2,few,22,TRBD2,TRBV6-2/TRBV6-3,CASRDPTGPGLAGGLGTGELFF,TGTGCCAGCAGAGACCCGACGGGACCGGGACTAGCGGGAGGGCTGGGTACCGGGGAGCTGTTTTTT
TRBJ2-3,NA,17,NA,TRBV11-2,CASSLVERLDRVDTQYF,TGTGCCAGCAGCTTAGTGGAGAGACTGGACCGGGTAGATACGCAGTATTTT
TRBJ2-2,NA,14,TRBD1,TRBV10-2,CASSKGTGFGELFF,TGCGCCAGCAGTAAAGGGACAGGCTTCGGGGAGCTGTTTTTT
TRBJ2-2,few,14,TRBD2,TRBV20-1,CSALKPAGSGELFF,TGCAGTGCTCTGAAGCCAGCGGGATCCGGGGAGCTGTTTTTT
TRBJ1-1,few,15,NA,TRBV30,CAWTLGGGLNTEAFF,TGTGCCTGGACCCTTGGGGGGGGTCTGAACACTGAAGCTTTCTTT
TRBJ1-5,NA,15,NA,TRBV20-1,CSARDAGNPGRPQHF,TGCAGTGCTAGAGATGCAGGGAATCCGGGAAGGCCCCAGCATTTT
TRBJ2-7,NA,15,TRBD1,TRBV20-1,CSARDGFGTGVEQYF,TGCAGTGCTAGAGATGGATTCGGGACAGGGGTTGAGCAGTACTTC
TRBJ1-6,NA,13,NA,TRBV12-3/TRBV12-4,CASSYEGNSPLHF,TGTGCCAGCAGTTATGAGGGAAATTCACCCCTCCACTTT
TRBJ1-2,many,16,TRBD1,TRBV20-1,CSARGKLQGASYGYTF,TGCAGTGCTAGAGGCAAATTACAGGGGGCGTCCTATGGCTACACCTTC
TRBJ2-7,many,14,TRBD2,TRBV20-1,CSARTGRGGDEQYF,TGCAGTGCTAGAACCGGGAGGGGAGGGGACGAGCAGTACTTC
TRBJ2-7,many,15,NA,TRBV28,CASSFWQGRKYEQYF,TGTGCCAGCAGTTTCTGGCAGGGAAGGAAGTACGAGCAGTACTTC
TRBJ2-7,few,14,TRBD2,TRBV6-5,CASTRTSGSYEQYF,TGTGCCAGCACCCGGACTAGCGGCTCCTACGAGCAGTACTTC
TRBJ2-7,many,11,NA,TRBV2,CASSPQGEQYF,TGTGCCAGCAGTCCCCAGGGGGAGCAGTACTTC